A single sample is the source of the 3 T cell receptor beta chains below, sequenced in a study of blood T cell repertoires in COVID-19. Here immunoSEQ multiplex PCR was the method, and the copy in TCRdb shows in-frame clones only, minus some. This sample yields 200,000 to 250,000 clones, of which 85% to 90% are seen a single time; approximately 2.5% belongs to the top ten. Sequenced input: peripheral blood. These receptors came from a man aged 25-45 years with COVID-19, enrolled during active disease.

The sample holds a few counts of this clone. The chain couples TRBV5-4 to TRBJ1-6; no definite D call. The CDR3 is made up of 14 amino acids. Germline CDR1 is SGHNT and CDR2 is YYREEE (reference sequence). The germline V and J ends were trimmed by 3 bases and 10 bases, with 14 bases remaining between them. CDR3 loop: CASSSAGALSPLHF. The CDR3 coding sequence is TGTGCCAGCAGCTCGGCGGGAGCCCTGTCACCCCTCCACTTT.

V is TRBV30 and J is TRBJ1-2; D is undetermined. Trimming took 0 bases from V and 3 from J, leaving 8 bases between them. This CDR3 region has 13 residues. The V gene's germline CDR1 is GTSNPN and CDR2 SVGIG (reference sequence). The CDR3 region has the DNA TGTGCCTGGAGTGTCTCCAGGTACTATGGCTACACCTTC. This translates into CAWSVSRYYGYTF.

The rearrangement uses TRBV5-4 and TRBJ1-1; perhaps TRBD1 as D (5 bases). V dropped 4 bases and J dropped 4 bases, with 17 bases sitting between them. The CDR3 consists of 15 residues. The germline CDR1 and CDR2 sequences are SGHNT and YYREEE (reference sequence). CDR3 amino acids: CASSLPGGGATEAFF. In DNA, the CDR3 is TGTGCCAGCAGCCTACCCGGCGGGGGAGCCACTGAAGCTTTCTTT.